The rows below give T cell receptor beta chains drawn from one sample of a study of Graves' ophthalmopathy and Graves' hyperthyroidism. TCRdb itself ran the multiplex PCR reads through MiXCR, one entry per CDR3 protein. Of roughly 480,000 distinct CDR3 sequences listed, around an eighth are singletons. The sample consisted of blood. All receptors come from a woman aged 25-40 years with Graves' ophthalmopathy. The CDR3 runs from the conserved cysteine through the conserved F or W. Each record gives: CDR3 DNA, CDR3 protein, V gene, J gene, D gene, clone size. D genes are given only for firm matches. Rows give clone size only sometimes, using once, few, many, or a class for an expanded clone.

DNA: TGCGCCAGCAGCACTGGCCCTAAAGGGGGAAACATTCAGTACTTC
CDR3: CASSTGPKGGNIQYF
V: TRBV5-1
J: TRBJ2-4
D: -
size: -

DNA: TGCGCCAGCAGCTTGGTTGGCAGGGCGAGTCAGCCCCAGCATTTT
CDR3: CASSLVGRASQPQHF
V: TRBV5-1
J: TRBJ1-5
D: -
size: many

DNA: TGTGCCAGCAGTTCTACAGGGGGCAATAACTATGGCTACACCTTC
CDR3: CASSSTGGNNYGYTF
V: TRBV6-5
J: TRBJ1-2
D: TRBD1
size: many

DNA: TGTGCCAGCAGCCCACGGCAGGGGCTGTATAGCAATCAGCCCCAGCATTTT
CDR3: CASSPRQGLYSNQPQHF
V: TRBV28
J: TRBJ1-5
D: -
size: few

DNA: TGTGCCAGCAGCGCGACAGGGGATGGGGGCTACACCTTC
CDR3: CASSATGDGGYTF
V: TRBV7-9
J: TRBJ1-2
D: TRBD1
size: many

DNA: TGTGCCAGCAGCTGGTGGGCAGGGGCTAACGAGCAGTACTTC
CDR3: CASSWWAGANEQYF
V: TRBV12-3/TRBV12-4
J: TRBJ2-7
D: -
size: -

DNA: TGCGCCAGCAGCCAATTCGGGTCGCAGGGGTCCGAGACCCAGTACTTC
CDR3: CASSQFGSQGSETQYF
V: TRBV4-1
J: TRBJ2-5
D: -
size: many

DNA: TGCGCCAGCAGCCAAGGCCCACAGGGGCCACTAACGAACACTGAAGCTTTCTTT
CDR3: CASSQGPQGPLTNTEAFF
V: TRBV4-1
J: TRBJ1-1
D: TRBD1
size: many

DNA: TGTGCCAGCAGTTCGCTACCGGGGCCCCAGTACTTC
CDR3: CASSSLPGPQYF
V: TRBV12-3/TRBV12-4
J: TRBJ2-5
D: -
size: many

DNA: TGTGCCAGCAGTTCAGGGCCCGACACTGAAGCTTTCTTT
CDR3: CASSSGPDTEAFF
V: TRBV28
J: TRBJ1-1
D: -
size: many

DNA: TGTGCCAGCAGTCCCCCCGGGGTGGCGCTCTATGGCTACACCTTC
CDR3: CASSPPGVALYGYTF
V: TRBV12-3/TRBV12-4
J: TRBJ1-2
D: -
size: many

DNA: TGCAGTGTGACCGGACAGGCAAACGAGCAGTACTTC
CDR3: CSVTGQANEQYF
V: TRBV20-1
J: TRBJ2-7
D: TRBD1
size: many

DNA: TGTGCCAGCAGCACTAAAGAGACCCAGTACTTC
CDR3: CASSTKETQYF
V: TRBV7-9
J: TRBJ2-5
D: -
size: many

DNA: TGTGCCAGCTCAACTACAGGCTCGAACACTGAAGCTTTCTTT
CDR3: CASSTTGSNTEAFF
V: TRBV18
J: TRBJ1-1
D: -
size: few

DNA: TGTGCCAGCAGCCAAGTGGGTCCGGAATACGAGCAGTACTTC
CDR3: CASSQVGPEYEQYF
V: TRBV4-2
J: TRBJ2-7
D: -
size: few

DNA: TGTGCCAGCAGTTTTTGGGGCGGGTCACCCCTCCACTTT
CDR3: CASSFWGGSPLHF
V: TRBV12-3/TRBV12-4
J: TRBJ1-6
D: -
size: many

DNA: TGTGCCAGCAGAGCGGGACAGTCCTATGGCTACACCTTC
CDR3: CASRAGQSYGYTF
V: TRBV7-8
J: TRBJ1-2
D: TRBD1
size: many

DNA: TGTGCCAGCAGAGATTCGGGCAGAAACTATGGCTACACCTTC
CDR3: CASRDSGRNYGYTF
V: TRBV12-3/TRBV12-4
J: TRBJ1-2
D: -
size: many

DNA: TGCAGTGCTAGTGAGGGCAGAAAACTTCTCAATTCACCCCTCCACTTT
CDR3: CSASEGRKLLNSPLHF
V: TRBV20-1
J: TRBJ1-6
D: -
size: many

DNA: TGTGCTAGTGGTTTTCTGGACAGGGTGTCCGAGCAGTACTTC
CDR3: CASGFLDRVSEQYF
V: TRBV12-5
J: TRBJ2-7
D: TRBD1
size: many

DNA: TGCAGTGCCCCAGGGGGGGTAGCGGGGGGCGCCGAGACCCAGTACTTC
CDR3: CSAPGGVAGGAETQYF
V: TRBV20-1
J: TRBJ2-5
D: TRBD2
size: -

DNA: TGTGCCAGCAGTTACGCTTCCCCTGAAGCTTTCTTT
CDR3: CASSYASPEAFF
V: TRBV6-2/TRBV6-3
J: TRBJ1-1
D: -
size: many

DNA: TGTGCCAGCAGCTTATATGACTCTGGGGCCAACGTCCTGACTTTC
CDR3: CASSLYDSGANVLTF
V: TRBV7-9
J: TRBJ2-6
D: -
size: -

DNA: TGTGCCATCAGTGATGAACTAGCGGGAGCGGGTGGGCAAGAGACCCAGTACTTC
CDR3: CAISDELAGAGGQETQYF
V: TRBV10-3
J: TRBJ2-5
D: TRBD2
size: -

DNA: TGTGCCAGCAGTTACTGGGGGACCGAAGCTTTCTTT
CDR3: CASSYWGTEAFF
V: TRBV6-2/TRBV6-3
J: TRBJ1-1
D: -
size: -

DNA: TGTGCCAGCCGAGGAGGGACAGTGCCCACTGAAGCTTTCTTT
CDR3: CASRGGTVPTEAFF
V: TRBV28
J: TRBJ1-1
D: TRBD1
size: -

DNA: TGTGCCTGGGACAGGGTATCCAATTCACCCCTCCACTTT
CDR3: CAWDRVSNSPLHF
V: TRBV30
J: TRBJ1-6
D: TRBD1
size: few

DNA: TGTGCCGCGGGCGGACAGGGGGGCACTGAAGCTTTCTTT
CDR3: CAAGGQGGTEAFF
V: TRBV2
J: TRBJ1-1
D: TRBD1
size: many

DNA: TGTGCCAGCATCGCACAGACGAACACTGAAGCTTTCTTT
CDR3: CASIAQTNTEAFF
V: TRBV6-5
J: TRBJ1-1
D: -
size: many

DNA: TGTGCCAGCAGTCGACTAGCGGGACGCCGAGAGACCCAGTACTTC
CDR3: CASSRLAGRRETQYF
V: TRBV2
J: TRBJ2-5
D: TRBD2
size: many

DNA: TGTGCCAGCAGCTTAGGGGCCCTTGGGACGGGGGCTCAAGAGACCCAGTACTTC
CDR3: CASSLGALGTGAQETQYF
V: TRBV11-2
J: TRBJ2-5
D: -
size: many

DNA: TGTGCCACCAGTGACCCAAGCAGAGCATTCAGCACCGGGGAGCTGTTTTTT
CDR3: CATSDPSRAFSTGELFF
V: TRBV24-1
J: TRBJ2-2
D: -
size: -

DNA: TGTGCCAGCAGGCCCCCCACCCGGGACAGGAGTCAGCCCCAGCATTTT
CDR3: CASRPPTRDRSQPQHF
V: TRBV6-1
J: TRBJ1-5
D: TRBD1
size: many

DNA: TGTGCCAGCAGCCCTACTAGCGGGAGTTCCCACGAGCAGTACTTC
CDR3: CASSPTSGSSHEQYF
V: TRBV7-2
J: TRBJ2-7
D: TRBD2
size: many

DNA: TGTGCCAGCAGCCTTGGGGGACAGGGGCATGGCTACACCTTC
CDR3: CASSLGGQGHGYTF
V: TRBV12-3/TRBV12-4
J: TRBJ1-2
D: TRBD1
size: many

DNA: TGCAGCGTTGATCCTCCTAGCGGGCTGGAGACCCAGTACTTC
CDR3: CSVDPPSGLETQYF
V: TRBV29-1
J: TRBJ2-5
D: TRBD2
size: many

DNA: TGTGCCATCAGGGACGGGGGATACTCTGGAAACACCATATATTTT
CDR3: CAIRDGGYSGNTIYF
V: TRBV10-3
J: TRBJ1-3
D: -
size: many

DNA: TGTGCCAGCAGCGTAGGGGGGGGGACTGGAAACACCATATATTTT
CDR3: CASSVGGGTGNTIYF
V: TRBV9
J: TRBJ1-3
D: -
size: many

DNA: TGTGCCAGCAGCTCCGGGACAGGGGGGAACACCGGGGAGCTGTTTTTT
CDR3: CASSSGTGGNTGELFF
V: TRBV27
J: TRBJ2-2
D: TRBD1
size: few

DNA: TGTGCCAGCAGCTTAGACGACGCCTACGAGCACTACTTC
CDR3: CASSLDDAYEHYF
V: TRBV11-2
J: TRBJ2-7
D: -
size: -

DNA: TGTGCCAGCAGTTACGGGGGGTACGCCTACGAGCAGTACTTC
CDR3: CASSYGGYAYEQYF
V: TRBV6-5
J: TRBJ2-7
D: -
size: many

DNA: TGCGCCAGCAGCTTGCGACAGGGGGCGTCTGGGGCCAACGTCCTGACTTTC
CDR3: CASSLRQGASGANVLTF
V: TRBV5-1
J: TRBJ2-6
D: TRBD1
size: -

DNA: TGCAGTGCTAGCCCCCCGACAGGGGGCATGAACACTGAAGCTTTCTTT
CDR3: CSASPPTGGMNTEAFF
V: TRBV20-1
J: TRBJ1-1
D: TRBD1
size: many

DNA: TGTGCCAGCAGTTTAAAGGGTCAAAACATTAAGTACTTC
CDR3: CASSLKGQNIKYF
V: TRBV28
J: TRBJ2-4
D: -
size: -

DNA: TGTGCCAGCTCAGGATCCGGACTAGTGGCCGAGCAGTACTTC
CDR3: CASSGSGLVAEQYF
V: TRBV7-9
J: TRBJ2-7
D: TRBD2
size: -

DNA: TGTGCCAGCCAAGACCGATGGGGGCAGCCCCAGCATTTT
CDR3: CASQDRWGQPQHF
V: TRBV12-3/TRBV12-4
J: TRBJ1-5
D: -
size: many

DNA: TGCAGCGCCTCAGACACGACTAACTATGGCTACACCTTC
CDR3: CSASDTTNYGYTF
V: TRBV29-1
J: TRBJ1-2
D: -
size: -

DNA: TGTGCCAGCAGTTTGGCAGGGGTAGATTCACCCCTCCACTTT
CDR3: CASSLAGVDSPLHF
V: TRBV12-3/TRBV12-4
J: TRBJ1-6
D: -
size: many

DNA: TGTGCCAGTAGTATATTCGGGGACAGGGGGCGGCGAGAGACCCAGTACTTC
CDR3: CASSIFGDRGRRETQYF
V: TRBV19
J: TRBJ2-5
D: TRBD1
size: many

DNA: TGTGCCAGCAGTCCCAGGACCAACTATGGCTACACCTTC
CDR3: CASSPRTNYGYTF
V: TRBV6-2/TRBV6-3
J: TRBJ1-2
D: -
size: many

DNA: TGCAGTGCTAGAGATCTCAGGGGGGCCACCGGGGAGCTGTTTTTT
CDR3: CSARDLRGATGELFF
V: TRBV20-1
J: TRBJ2-2
D: -
size: -

DNA: TGTGCCAGCAGTGAAGGGACAGGGTATGAGTACGAGCAGTACTTC
CDR3: CASSEGTGYEYEQYF
V: TRBV6-1
J: TRBJ2-7
D: TRBD1
size: -

DNA: TGTGCCAGCTCAGCACAGGGGCCCAATCAGCCCCAGCATTTT
CDR3: CASSAQGPNQPQHF
V: TRBV18
J: TRBJ1-5
D: TRBD1
size: -

DNA: TGTGCTAGTGCTTGGTCAGGGGTTGACGAGCAGTACTTC
CDR3: CASAWSGVDEQYF
V: TRBV12-5
J: TRBJ2-7
D: -
size: many

DNA: TGCGCCAGCAGCTCCAACGGGTTGGGAGCGGGAAACACCATATATTTT
CDR3: CASSSNGLGAGNTIYF
V: TRBV5-1
J: TRBJ1-3
D: -
size: many

DNA: TGTGCCAGCAGCCCCTCCACGGGGCGGGAGTGGTACGAGCAGTACTTC
CDR3: CASSPSTGREWYEQYF
V: TRBV11-1
J: TRBJ2-7
D: TRBD2
size: many

DNA: TGTGCCATCAGGGGGGGGGAAAACACTGAAGCTTTCTTT
CDR3: CAIRGGENTEAFF
V: TRBV10-3
J: TRBJ1-1
D: -
size: -